This T cell receptor (beta chain) originates from a study of T cell changes during pregnancy in multiple sclerosis. This CDR3 spans 13 amino acids. Germline V gene sequence: CDR1 SGHVS, CDR2 FQNEAQ. V was trimmed by 3 bases and J by 6 bases, leaving 11 bases between them. Only in-frame clones appear in the TCRdb table, and some are missing; sequencing was by immunoSEQ multiplex PCR. The sample shows some 60,000 clones, 90% of them seen only once. Sequenced here: peripheral blood, sampled in the first trimester of pregnancy. The clonotype originates from a female donor in good health, enrolled as a control in a pregnancy study. The chain couples TRBV7-8 to TRBJ1-2, with a weak D call TRBD1 (5 bases). The CDR3: CASSFRGSDGYTF. The CDR3 DNA reads as TGTGCCAGCAGCTTCCGGGGGTCGGATGGCTACACCTTC.